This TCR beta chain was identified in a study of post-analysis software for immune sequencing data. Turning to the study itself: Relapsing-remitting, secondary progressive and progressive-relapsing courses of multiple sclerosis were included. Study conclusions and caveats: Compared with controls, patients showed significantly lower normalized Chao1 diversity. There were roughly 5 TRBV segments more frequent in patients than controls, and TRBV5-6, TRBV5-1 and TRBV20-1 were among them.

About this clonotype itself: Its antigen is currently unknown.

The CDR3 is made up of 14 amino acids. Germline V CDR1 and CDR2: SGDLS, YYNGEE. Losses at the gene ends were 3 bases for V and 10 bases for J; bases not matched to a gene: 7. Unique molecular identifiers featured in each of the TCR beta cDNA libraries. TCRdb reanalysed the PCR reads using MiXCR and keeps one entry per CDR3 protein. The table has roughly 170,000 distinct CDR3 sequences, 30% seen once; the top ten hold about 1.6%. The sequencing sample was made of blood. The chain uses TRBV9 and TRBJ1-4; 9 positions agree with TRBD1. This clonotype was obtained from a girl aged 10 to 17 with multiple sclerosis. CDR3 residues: CASSAPDRGTKLFF. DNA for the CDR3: TGTGCCAGCAGCGCCCCGGACAGGGGCACAAAACTGTTTTTT.